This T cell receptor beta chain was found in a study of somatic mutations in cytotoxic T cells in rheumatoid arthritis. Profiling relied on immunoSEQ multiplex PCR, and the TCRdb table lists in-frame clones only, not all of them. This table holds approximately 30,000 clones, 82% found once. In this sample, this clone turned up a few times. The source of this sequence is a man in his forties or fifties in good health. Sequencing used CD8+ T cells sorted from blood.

DNA of the CDR3: TGTGCCAGTAAAGACAGGCACTCCTACGAGCAGTACTTC. Its translation: CASKDRHSYEQYF. The chain recombines TRBV19 with TRBJ2-7; possibly TRBD1 for D (6 bases). V dropped 7 bases and J dropped 0 bases, with 10 bases sitting between them. Germline CDR1 and CDR2: LNHDA and SQIVND (reference sequence). The CDR3 is 13 amino acids.